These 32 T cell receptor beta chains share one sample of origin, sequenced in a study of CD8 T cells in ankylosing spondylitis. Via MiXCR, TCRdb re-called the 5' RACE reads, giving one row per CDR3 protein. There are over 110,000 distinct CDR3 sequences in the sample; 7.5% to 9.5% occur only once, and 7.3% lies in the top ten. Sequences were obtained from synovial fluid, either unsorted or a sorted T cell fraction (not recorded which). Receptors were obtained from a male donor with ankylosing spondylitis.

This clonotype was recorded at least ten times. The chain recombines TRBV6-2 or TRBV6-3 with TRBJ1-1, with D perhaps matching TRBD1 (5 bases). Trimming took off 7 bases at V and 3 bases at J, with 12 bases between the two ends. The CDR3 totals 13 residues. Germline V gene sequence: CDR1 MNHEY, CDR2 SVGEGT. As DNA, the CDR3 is TGTGCCAGCAACTTAGCGGGGGACACTGAAGCTTTCTTT. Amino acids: CASNLAGDTEAFF.

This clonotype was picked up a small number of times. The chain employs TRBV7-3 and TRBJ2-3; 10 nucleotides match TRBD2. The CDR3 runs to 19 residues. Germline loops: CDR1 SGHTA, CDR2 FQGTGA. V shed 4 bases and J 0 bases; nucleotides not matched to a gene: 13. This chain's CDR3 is CASSSPEIAGGHSTDTQYF. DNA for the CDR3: TGTGCCAGCAGCTCCCCCGAGATAGCGGGGGGCCATAGCACAGATACGCAGTATTTT.

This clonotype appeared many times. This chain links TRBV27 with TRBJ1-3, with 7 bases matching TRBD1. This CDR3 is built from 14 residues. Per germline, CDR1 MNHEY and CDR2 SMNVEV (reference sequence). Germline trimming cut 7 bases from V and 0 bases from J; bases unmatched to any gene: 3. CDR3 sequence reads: CASKGASSGNTIYF. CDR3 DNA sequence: TGTGCCAGCAAGGGGGCCAGCTCTGGAAACACCATATATTTT.

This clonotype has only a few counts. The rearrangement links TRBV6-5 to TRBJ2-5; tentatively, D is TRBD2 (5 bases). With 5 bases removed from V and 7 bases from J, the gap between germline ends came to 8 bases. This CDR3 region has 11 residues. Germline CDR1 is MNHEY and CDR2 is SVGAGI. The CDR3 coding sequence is TGTGCCAGCAGTACGGGGAGGACCCAGTACTTC. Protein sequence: CASSTGRTQYF.

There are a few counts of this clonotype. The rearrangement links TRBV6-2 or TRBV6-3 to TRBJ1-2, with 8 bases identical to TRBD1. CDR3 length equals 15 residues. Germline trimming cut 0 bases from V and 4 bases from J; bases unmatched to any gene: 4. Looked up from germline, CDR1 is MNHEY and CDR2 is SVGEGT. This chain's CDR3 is CASSYSRTGRYGYTF. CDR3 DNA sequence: TGTGCCAGCAGTTACTCCCGGACAGGGCGCTATGGCTACACCTTC.

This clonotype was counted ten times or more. The chain's CDR3 is CASNFEGLQAEAFF. The CDR3 nucleotides read TGCGCCAGCAACTTCGAAGGGCTTCAGGCCGAAGCTTTCTTT. The chain links TRBV5-1 to TRBJ1-1; D unclear. The CDR3 covers 14 residues. In germline, CDR1 is SGHRS, CDR2 YFSETQ. Trimming took 6 bases from V and 8 from J, leaving 20 bases between them.

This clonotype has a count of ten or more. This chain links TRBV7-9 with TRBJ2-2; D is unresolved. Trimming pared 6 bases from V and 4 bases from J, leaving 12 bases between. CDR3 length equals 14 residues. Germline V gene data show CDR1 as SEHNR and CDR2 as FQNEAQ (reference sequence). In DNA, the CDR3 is TGTGCCAGCAGACGGACCTCGTTCACCGGGGAGCTGTTTTTT. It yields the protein CASRRTSFTGELFF.

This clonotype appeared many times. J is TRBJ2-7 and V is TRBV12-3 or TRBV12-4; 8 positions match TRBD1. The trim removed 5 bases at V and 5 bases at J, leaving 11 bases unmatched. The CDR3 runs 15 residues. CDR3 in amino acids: CASSPWTGSIHEQYF. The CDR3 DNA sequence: TGTGCCAGCAGTCCATGGACAGGGAGTATCCACGAGCAGTACTTC.

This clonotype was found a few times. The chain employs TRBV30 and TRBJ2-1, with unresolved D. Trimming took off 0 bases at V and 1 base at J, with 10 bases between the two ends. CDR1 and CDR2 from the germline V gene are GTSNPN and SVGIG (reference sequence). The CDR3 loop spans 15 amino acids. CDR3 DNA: TGTGCCTGGAGTGTAAGGCTGATGTCCTACAATGAGCAGTTCTTC. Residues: CAWSVRLMSYNEQFF.

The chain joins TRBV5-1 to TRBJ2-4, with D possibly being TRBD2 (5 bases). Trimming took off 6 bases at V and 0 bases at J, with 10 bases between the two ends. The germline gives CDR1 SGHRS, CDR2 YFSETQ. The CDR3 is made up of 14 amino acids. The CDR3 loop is CASKEELAKNIQYF. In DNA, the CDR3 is TGCGCCAGCAAGGAGGAGCTAGCCAAAAACATTCAGTACTTC.

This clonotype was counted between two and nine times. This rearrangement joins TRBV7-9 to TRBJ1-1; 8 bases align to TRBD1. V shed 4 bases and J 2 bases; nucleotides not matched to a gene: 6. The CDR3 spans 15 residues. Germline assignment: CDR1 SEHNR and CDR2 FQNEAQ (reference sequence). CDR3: CASSWGDRPNTEAFF. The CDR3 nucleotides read TGTGCCAGCAGCTGGGGGGACAGGCCTAACACTGAAGCTTTCTTT. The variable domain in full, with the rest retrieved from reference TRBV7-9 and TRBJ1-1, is DTGVSQNPRHKITKRGQNVTFRCDPISEHNRLYWYRQTLGQGPEFLTYFQNEAQLEKSRLLSDRFSAERPKGSFSTLEIQRTEQGDSAMYLCASSWGDRPNTEAFFGQGTRLTVV.

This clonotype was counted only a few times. The CDR3 DNA sequence: TGTGCCAGCAGCCTGAGGTGGCTAGGTGAAGATACGCAGTATTTT. Translated, it gives CASSLRWLGEDTQYF. The chain has TRBV7-8 and TRBJ2-3; unclear D gene. CDR1 and CDR2 from the germline V gene are SGHVS and FQNEAQ. Between the trimmed V and J ends, which lost 5 bases and 5 bases, there was a span of 17 bases. The CDR3 runs to 15 residues. Full variable domain (remainder filled in from reference TRBV7-8 and TRBJ2-3): GAGVSQSPRYKVAKRGQDVALRCDPISGHVSLFWYQQALGQGPEFLTYFQNEAQLDKSGLPSDRFFAERPEGSVSTLKIQRTQQEDSAVYLCASSLRWLGEDTQYFGPGTRLTVL.

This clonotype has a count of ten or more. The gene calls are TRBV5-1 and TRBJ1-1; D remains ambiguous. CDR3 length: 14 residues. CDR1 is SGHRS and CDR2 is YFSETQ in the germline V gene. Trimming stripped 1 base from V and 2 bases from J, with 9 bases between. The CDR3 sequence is CASSLMWANTEAFF. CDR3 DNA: TGCGCCAGCAGCTTGATGTGGGCTAACACTGAAGCTTTCTTT.

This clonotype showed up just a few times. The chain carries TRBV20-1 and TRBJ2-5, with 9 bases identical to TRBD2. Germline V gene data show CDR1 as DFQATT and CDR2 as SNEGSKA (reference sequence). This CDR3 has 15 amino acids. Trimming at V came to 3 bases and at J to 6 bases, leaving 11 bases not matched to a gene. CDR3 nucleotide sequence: TGCAGTGCTAGGTCTCCGGGACTAGCCATGAAGACCCAGTACTTC. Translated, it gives CSARSPGLAMKTQYF.

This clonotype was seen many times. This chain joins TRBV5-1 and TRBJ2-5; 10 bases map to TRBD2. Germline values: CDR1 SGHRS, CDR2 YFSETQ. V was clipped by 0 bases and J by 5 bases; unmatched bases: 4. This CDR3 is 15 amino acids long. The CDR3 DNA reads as TGCGCCAGCAGCTTGGCAGGGACTAGCGCGGAGACCCAGTACTTC. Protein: CASSLAGTSAETQYF.

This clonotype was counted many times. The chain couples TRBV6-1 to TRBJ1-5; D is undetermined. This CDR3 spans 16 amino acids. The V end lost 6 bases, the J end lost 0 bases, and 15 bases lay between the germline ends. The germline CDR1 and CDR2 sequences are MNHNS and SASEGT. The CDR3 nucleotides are TGTGCCAGCAGGAGAAGTCCATCCGATAGCAATCAGCCCCAGCATTTT. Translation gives CASRRSPSDSNQPQHF.

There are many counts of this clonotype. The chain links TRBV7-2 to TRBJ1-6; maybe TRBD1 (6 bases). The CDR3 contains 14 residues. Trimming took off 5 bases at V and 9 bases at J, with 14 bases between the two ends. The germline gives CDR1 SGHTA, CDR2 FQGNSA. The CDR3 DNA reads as TGTGCCAGCAGCGAACAGGGATGGAGTTCACCCCTCCACTTT. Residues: CASSEQGWSSPLHF. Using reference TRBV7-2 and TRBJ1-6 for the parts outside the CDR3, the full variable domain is GAGVSQSPSNKVTEKGKDVELRCDPISGHTALYWYRQSLGQGLEFLIYFQGNSAPDKSGLPSDRFSAERTGGSVSTLTIQRTQQEDSAVYLCASSEQGWSSPLHFGNGTRLTVT.

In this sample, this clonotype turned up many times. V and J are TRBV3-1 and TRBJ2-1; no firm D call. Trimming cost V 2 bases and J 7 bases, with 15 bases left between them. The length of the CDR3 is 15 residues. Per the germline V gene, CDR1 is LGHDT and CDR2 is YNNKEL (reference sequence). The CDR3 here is CASSQIRALGNEQFF. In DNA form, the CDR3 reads TGTGCCAGCAGCCAAATCCGGGCCCTAGGGAATGAGCAGTTCTTC.

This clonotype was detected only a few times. CDR3 sequence: CASSFLAGGQETQYF. The CDR3, as DNA: TGTGCCAGCAGCTTTCTAGCGGGGGGGCAAGAGACCCAGTACTTC. The chain couples TRBV11-2 to TRBJ2-5, with 12 bases matching TRBD2. The length of the CDR3 is 15 residues. Trimming removed 3 bases from V and 2 bases from J; junction bases left unmatched: 1. Germline V gene sequence: CDR1 SGHAT, CDR2 FQNNGV.

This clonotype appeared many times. CDR3 protein: CASRKGVRVRPGGNTEAFF. CDR3 in DNA: TGTGCCAGCAGAAAGGGGGTCCGGGTTCGCCCGGGAGGAAACACTGAAGCTTTCTTT. This chain uses TRBV7-2 with TRBJ1-1, with a tentative D call TRBD1 (6 bases). The CDR3 loop spans 19 amino acids. V was pared by 6 bases and J by 2 bases, with 28 bases between. Germline values: CDR1 SGHTA, CDR2 FQGNSA.

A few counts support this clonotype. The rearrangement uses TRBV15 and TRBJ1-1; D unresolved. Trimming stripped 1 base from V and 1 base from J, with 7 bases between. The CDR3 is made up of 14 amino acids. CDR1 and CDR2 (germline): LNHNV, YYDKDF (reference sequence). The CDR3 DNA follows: TGTGCCACCAGCAGAGGACGGCGGAACACTGAAGCTTTCTTT. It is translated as CATSRGRRNTEAFF.

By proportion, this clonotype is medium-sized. CDR3 coding DNA: TGCAGTGCTAGAGATTTCGCGGTGAACACTGAAGCTTTCTTT. Translating gives CSARDFAVNTEAFF. The gene calls are TRBV20-1 and TRBJ1-1; no definite D call. Trimming took 0 bases from V and 0 from J, leaving 8 bases between them. The length of the CDR3 is 14 residues. CDR1 is DFQATT and CDR2 is SNEGSKA in the germline V gene (reference sequence).

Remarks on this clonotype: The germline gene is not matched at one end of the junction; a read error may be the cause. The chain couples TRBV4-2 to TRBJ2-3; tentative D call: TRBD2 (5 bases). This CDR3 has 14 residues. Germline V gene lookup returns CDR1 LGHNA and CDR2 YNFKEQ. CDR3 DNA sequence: TGTGCCATCAGCCCTGGACTCCTCACCGATACGCAGTATTTT. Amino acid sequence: CAISPGLLTDTQYF.

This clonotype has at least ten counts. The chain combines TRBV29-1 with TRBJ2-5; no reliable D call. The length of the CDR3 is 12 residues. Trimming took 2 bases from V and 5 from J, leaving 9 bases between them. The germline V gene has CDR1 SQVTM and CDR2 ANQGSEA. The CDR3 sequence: CSVEFIRETQYF. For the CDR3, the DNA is TGCAGCGTTGAATTTATCCGCGAGACCCAGTACTTC.

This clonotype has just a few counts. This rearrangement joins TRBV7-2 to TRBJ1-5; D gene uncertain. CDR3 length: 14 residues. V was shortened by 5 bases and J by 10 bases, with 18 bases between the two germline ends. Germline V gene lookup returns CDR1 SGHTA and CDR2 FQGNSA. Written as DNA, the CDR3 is TGTGCCAGCAGCCATCCCGAGCGAGCTGAACCCCAGCATTTT. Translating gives CASSHPERAEPQHF.

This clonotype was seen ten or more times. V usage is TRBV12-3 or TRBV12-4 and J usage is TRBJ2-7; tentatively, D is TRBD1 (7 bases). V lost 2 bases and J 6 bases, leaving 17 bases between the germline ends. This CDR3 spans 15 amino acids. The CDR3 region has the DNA TGTGCCAGCAGTTTATCCGACAGGGACTCCACCGAGCAGTACTTC. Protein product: CASSLSDRDSTEQYF.

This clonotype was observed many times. The CDR3 DNA follows: TGCAGTGCTAGAGATTACAGGGATATTGAAGCTTTCTTT. Its translation is CSARDYRDIEAFF. The rearrangement joins TRBV20-1 to TRBJ1-1; D is perhaps TRBD1 (6 bases). The length of the CDR3 is 13 residues. Germline V gene data show CDR1 as DFQATT and CDR2 as SNEGSKA (reference sequence). V was shortened by 0 bases and J by 7 bases, with 12 bases between the two germline ends.

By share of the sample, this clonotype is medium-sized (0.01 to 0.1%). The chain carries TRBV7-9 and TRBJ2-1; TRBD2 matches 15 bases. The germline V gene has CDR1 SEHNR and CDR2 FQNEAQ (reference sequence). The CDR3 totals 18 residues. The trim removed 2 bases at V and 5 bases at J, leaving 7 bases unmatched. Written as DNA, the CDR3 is TGTGCCAGCAGCTTATTGCATGGACTAGCGGGAGGGAACAATGAGCAGTTCTTC. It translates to CASSLLHGLAGGNNEQFF.

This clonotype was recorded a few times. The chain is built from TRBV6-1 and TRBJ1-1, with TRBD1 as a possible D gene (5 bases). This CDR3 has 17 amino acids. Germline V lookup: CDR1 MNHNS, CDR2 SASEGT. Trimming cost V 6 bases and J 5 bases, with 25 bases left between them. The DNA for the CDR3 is TGTGCCAGCAGCAATAACCGGGACGGATGGTTTAGGACTGAAGCTTTCTTT. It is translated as CASSNNRDGWFRTEAFF.

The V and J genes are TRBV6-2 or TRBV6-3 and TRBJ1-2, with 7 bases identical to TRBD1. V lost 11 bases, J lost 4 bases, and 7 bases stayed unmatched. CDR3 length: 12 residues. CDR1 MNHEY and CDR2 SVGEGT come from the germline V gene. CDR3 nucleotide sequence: TGTGCCGTACAAACAGGGGCCTATGGCTACACCTTC. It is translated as CAVQTGAYGYTF.

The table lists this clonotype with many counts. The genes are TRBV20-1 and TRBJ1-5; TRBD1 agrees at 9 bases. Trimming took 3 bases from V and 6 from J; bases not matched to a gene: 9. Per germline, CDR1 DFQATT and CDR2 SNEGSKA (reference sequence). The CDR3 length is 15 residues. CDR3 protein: CSASGQGLGGQPQHF. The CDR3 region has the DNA TGCAGTGCTAGTGGACAGGGGCTCGGCGGTCAGCCCCAGCATTTT.

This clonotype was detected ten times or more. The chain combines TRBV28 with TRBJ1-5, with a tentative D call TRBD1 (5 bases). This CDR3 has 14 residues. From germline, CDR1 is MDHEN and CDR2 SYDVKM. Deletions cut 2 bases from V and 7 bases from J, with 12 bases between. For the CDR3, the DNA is TGTGCCAGCAGTTTAGCGGGGGAGATACAGCCCCAGCATTTT. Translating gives CASSLAGEIQPQHF.